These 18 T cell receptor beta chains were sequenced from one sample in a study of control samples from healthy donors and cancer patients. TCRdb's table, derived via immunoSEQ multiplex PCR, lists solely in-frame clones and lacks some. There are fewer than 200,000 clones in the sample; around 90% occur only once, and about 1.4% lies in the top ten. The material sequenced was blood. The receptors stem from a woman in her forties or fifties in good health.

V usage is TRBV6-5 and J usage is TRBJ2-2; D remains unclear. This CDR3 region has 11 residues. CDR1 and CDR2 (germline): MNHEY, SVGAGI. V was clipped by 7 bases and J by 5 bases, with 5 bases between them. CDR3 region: CASTRTGELFF. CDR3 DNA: TGTGCCAGCACCCGAACCGGGGAGCTGTTTTTT.

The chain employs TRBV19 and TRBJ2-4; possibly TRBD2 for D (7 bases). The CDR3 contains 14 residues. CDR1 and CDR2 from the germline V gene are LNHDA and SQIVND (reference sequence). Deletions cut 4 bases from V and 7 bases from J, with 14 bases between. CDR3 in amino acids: CASSNTGRVNIQYF. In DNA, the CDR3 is TGTGCCAGTAGTAACACAGGGAGGGTGAACATTCAGTACTTC.

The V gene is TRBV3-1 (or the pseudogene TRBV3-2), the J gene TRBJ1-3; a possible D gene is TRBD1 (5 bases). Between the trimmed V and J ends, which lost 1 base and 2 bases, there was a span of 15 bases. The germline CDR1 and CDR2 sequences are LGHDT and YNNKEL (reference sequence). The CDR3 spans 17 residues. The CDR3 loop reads CASSQVTGLSPGNTIYF. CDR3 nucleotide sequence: TGTGCCAGCAGCCAAGTAACAGGACTAAGCCCTGGAAACACCATATATTTT.

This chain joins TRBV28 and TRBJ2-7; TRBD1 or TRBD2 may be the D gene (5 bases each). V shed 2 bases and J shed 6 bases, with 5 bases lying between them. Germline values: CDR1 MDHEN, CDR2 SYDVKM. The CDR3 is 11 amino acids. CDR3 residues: CASSLGGEQYF. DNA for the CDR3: TGTGCCAGCAGTTTAGGGGGCGAGCAGTACTTC.

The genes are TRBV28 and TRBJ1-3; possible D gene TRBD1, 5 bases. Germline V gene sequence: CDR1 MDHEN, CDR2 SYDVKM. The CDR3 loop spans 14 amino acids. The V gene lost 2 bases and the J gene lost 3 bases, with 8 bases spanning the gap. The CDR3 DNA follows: TGTGCCAGCAGTTTACGGGGGTTTGGAAACACCATATATTTT. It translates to CASSLRGFGNTIYF.

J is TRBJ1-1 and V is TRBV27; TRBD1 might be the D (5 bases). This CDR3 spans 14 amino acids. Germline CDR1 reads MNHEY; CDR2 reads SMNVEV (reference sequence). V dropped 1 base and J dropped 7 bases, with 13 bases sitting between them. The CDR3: CASSLFVEGSEAFF. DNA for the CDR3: TGTGCCAGCAGTTTATTCGTGGAGGGGAGTGAAGCTTTCTTT.

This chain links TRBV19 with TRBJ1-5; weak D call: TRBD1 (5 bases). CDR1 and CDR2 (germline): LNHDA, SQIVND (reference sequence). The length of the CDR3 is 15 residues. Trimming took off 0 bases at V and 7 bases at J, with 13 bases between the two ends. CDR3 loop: CASSIEQGVKQPQHF. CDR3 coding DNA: TGTGCCAGTAGTATAGAGCAGGGTGTTAAGCAGCCCCAGCATTTT.

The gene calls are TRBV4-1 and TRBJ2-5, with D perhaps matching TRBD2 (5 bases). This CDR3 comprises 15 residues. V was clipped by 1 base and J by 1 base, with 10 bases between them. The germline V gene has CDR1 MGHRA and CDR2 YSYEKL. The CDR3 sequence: CASSQVGLAQETQYF. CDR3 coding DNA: TGCGCCAGCAGCCAAGTAGGTCTAGCCCAAGAGACCCAGTACTTC.

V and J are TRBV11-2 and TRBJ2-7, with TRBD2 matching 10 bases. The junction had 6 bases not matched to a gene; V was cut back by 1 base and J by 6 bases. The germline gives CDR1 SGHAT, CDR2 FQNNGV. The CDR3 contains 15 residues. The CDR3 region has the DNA TGTGCCAGCAGCTTAGGGGGGACTAGCGTCGGCGAGCAGTACTTC. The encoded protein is CASSLGGTSVGEQYF.

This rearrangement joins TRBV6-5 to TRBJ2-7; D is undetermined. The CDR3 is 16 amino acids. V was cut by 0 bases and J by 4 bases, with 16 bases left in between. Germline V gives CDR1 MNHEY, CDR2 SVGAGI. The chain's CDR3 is CASSYSASPTVYEQYF. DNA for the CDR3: TGTGCCAGCAGTTACTCCGCCTCTCCAACGGTGTACGAGCAGTACTTC.

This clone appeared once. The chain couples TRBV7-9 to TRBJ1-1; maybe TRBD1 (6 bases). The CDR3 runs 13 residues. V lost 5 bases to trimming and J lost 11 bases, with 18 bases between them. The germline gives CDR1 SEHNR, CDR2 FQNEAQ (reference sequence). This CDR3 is CASSRTAGDLAFF. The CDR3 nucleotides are TGTGCCAGCAGCAGAACAGCAGGGGATTTGGCTTTCTTT. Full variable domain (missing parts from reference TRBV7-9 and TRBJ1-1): DTGVSQNPRHKITKRGQNVTFRCDPISEHNRLYWYRQTLGQGPEFLTYFQNEAQLEKSRLLSDRFSAERPKGSFSTLEIQRTEQGDSAMYLCASSRTAGDLAFFGQGTRLTVV.

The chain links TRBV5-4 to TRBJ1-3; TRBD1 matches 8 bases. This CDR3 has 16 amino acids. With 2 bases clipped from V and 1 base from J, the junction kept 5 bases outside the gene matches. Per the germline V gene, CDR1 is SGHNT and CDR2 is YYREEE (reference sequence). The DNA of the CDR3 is TGTGCCAGCAGCTTAAGGACAGGGACTTCTGGAAACACCATATATTTT. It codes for CASSLRTGTSGNTIYF.

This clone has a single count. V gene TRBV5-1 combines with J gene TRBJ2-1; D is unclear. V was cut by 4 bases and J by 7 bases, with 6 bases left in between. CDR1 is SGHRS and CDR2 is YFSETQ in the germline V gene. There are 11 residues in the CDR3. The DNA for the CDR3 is TGCGCCAGCAGCGACGGGAATGAGCAGTTCTTC. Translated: CASSDGNEQFF.

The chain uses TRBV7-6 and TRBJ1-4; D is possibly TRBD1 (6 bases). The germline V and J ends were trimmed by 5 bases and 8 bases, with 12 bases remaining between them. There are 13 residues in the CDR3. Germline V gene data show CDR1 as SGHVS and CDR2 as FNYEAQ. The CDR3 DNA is TGTGCCAGCAGCCAAGAAGGGGGAGAAAAACTGTTTTTT. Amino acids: CASSQEGGEKLFF.

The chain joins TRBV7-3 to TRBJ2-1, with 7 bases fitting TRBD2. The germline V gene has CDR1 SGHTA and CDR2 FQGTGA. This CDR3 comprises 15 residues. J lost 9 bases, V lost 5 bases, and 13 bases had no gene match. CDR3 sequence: CASSPGLVEAGEQFF. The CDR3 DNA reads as TGTGCCAGCAGCCCCGGACTAGTAGAGGCGGGTGAGCAGTTCTTC.

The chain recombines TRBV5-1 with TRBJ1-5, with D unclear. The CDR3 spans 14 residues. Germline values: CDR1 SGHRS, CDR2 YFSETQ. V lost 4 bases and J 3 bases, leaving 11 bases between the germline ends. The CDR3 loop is CASSESGSNQPQHF. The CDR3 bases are TGCGCCAGCAGCGAGTCAGGATCCAATCAGCCCCAGCATTTT.

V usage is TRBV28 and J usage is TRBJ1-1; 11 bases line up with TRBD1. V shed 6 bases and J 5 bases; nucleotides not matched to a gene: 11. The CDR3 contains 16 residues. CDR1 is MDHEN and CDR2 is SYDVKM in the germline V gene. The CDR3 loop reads CASRPSGRDRGTEAFF. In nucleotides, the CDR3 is TGTGCCAGCAGGCCGTCCGGGCGGGACAGGGGGACTGAAGCTTTCTTT.

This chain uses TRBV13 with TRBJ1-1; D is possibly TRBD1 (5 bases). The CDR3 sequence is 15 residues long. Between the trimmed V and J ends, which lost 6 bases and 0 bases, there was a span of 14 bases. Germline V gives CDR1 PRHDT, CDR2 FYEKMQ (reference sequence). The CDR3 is CASRLAGPLNTEAFF. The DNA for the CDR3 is TGTGCCAGCAGGCTCGCGGGGCCTTTGAACACTGAAGCTTTCTTT.